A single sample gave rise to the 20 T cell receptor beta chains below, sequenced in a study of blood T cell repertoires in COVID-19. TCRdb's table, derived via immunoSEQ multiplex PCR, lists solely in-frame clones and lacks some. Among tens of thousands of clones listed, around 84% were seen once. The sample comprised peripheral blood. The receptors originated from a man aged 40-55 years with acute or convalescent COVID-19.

This CDR3 is CASSQVADTQYF. The CDR3 region has the DNA TGCGCCAGCAGCCAGGTAGCAGATACGCAGTATTTT. V usage is TRBV5-1 and J usage is TRBJ2-3; no clear D gene. CDR1 is SGHRS and CDR2 is YFSETQ in the germline V gene. The CDR3 extends over 12 amino acids. V was trimmed by 4 bases and J by 4 bases, leaving 7 bases between them.

Here the CDR3 reads CSARTSPNNEQFF. For the CDR3, the DNA is TGCAGCGCCAGGACTAGCCCCAACAATGAGCAGTTCTTC. The chain recombines TRBV29-1 with TRBJ2-1; 8 nucleotides line up with TRBD2. The CDR3 loop spans 13 amino acids. Germline CDR1 and CDR2: SQVTM and ANQGSEA. V dropped 7 bases and J dropped 5; count of bases not matched to a gene: 7.

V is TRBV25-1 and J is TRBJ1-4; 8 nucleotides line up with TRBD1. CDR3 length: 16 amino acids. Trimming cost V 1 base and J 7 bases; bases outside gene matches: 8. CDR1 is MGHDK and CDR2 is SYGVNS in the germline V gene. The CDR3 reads CASSEWAGGDGEKLFF. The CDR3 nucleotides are TGTGCCAGCAGTGAATGGGCAGGGGGCGACGGTGAAAAACTGTTTTTT. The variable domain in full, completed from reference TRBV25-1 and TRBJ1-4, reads EADIYQTPRYLVIGTGKKITLECSQTMGHDKMYWYQQDPGMELHLIHYSYGVNSTEKGDLSSESTVSRIRTEHFPLTLESARPSHTSQYLCASSEWAGGDGEKLFFGSGTQLSVL.

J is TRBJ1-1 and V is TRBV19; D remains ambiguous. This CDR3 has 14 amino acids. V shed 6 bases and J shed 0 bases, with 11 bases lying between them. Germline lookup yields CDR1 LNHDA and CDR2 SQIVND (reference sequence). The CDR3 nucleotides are TGTGCCAGTAGGACTCAGCCCCTGAACACTGAAGCTTTCTTT. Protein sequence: CASRTQPLNTEAFF.

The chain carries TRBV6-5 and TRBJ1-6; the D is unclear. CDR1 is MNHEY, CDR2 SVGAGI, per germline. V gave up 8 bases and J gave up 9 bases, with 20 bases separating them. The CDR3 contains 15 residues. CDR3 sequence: CASPEGDRGGSPLHF. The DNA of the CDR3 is TGTGCCAGCCCCGAAGGTGACCGGGGAGGTTCACCCCTCCACTTT.

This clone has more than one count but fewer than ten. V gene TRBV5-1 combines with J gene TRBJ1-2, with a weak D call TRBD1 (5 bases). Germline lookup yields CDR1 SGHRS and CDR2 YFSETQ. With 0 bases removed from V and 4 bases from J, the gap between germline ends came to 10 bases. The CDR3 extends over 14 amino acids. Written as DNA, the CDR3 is TGCGCCAGCAGCTTGGCGGGGGGATTCTATGGCTACACCTTC. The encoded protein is CASSLAGGFYGYTF.

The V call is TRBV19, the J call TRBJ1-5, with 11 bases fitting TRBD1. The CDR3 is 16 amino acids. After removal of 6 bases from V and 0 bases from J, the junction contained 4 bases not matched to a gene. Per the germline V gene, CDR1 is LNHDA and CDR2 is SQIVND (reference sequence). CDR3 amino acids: CASSRDRGYSNQPQHF. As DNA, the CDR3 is TGTGCCAGTAGCCGGGACAGGGGGTATAGCAATCAGCCCCAGCATTTT.

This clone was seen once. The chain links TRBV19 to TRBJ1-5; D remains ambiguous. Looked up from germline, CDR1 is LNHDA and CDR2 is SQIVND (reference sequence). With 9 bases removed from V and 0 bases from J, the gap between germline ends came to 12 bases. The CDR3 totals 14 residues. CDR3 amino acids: CASREEVSNQPQHF. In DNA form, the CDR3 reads TGTGCCAGCCGGGAGGAGGTTAGCAATCAGCCCCAGCATTTT.

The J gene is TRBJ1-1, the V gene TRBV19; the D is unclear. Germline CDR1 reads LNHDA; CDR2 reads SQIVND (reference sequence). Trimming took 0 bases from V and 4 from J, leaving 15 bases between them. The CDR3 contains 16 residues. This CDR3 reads CASSIERGGPSTEAFF. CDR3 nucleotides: TGTGCCAGTAGTATAGAACGGGGAGGCCCTAGCACTGAAGCTTTCTTT.

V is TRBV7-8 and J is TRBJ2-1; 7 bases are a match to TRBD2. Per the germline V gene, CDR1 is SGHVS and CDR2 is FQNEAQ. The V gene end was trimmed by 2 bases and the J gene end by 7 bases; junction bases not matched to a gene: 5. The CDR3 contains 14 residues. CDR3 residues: CASSLIISGNEQFF. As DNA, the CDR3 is TGTGCCAGCAGCTTAATTATTAGCGGGAATGAGCAGTTCTTC. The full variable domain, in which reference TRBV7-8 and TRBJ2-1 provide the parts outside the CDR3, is GAGVSQSPRYKVAKRGQDVALRCDPISGHVSLFWYQQALGQGPEFLTYFQNEAQLDKSGLPSDRFFAERPEGSVSTLKIQRTQQEDSAVYLCASSLIISGNEQFFGPGTRLTVL.

The CDR3 loop is CARSLNLRKGYTF. CDR3 DNA sequence: TGTGCCAGAAGCTTGAACCTCAGAAAAGGCTACACCTTC. The chain combines TRBV5-3 with TRBJ1-2; D not resolved. TRBV5-3 is assigned to the ORF class and has an uncertain function. Trimming removed 1 base from V and 8 bases from J, with 12 bases in between. This CDR3 spans 13 amino acids.

CDR3 sequence: CAISDFAGRDQETQYF. CDR3 bases: TGTGCCATCAGTGATTTTGCAGGGAGGGACCAAGAGACCCAGTACTTC. The rearrangement links TRBV10-3 to TRBJ2-5, with 7 bases matching TRBD2. Germline trimming cut 3 bases from V and 0 bases from J; bases unmatched to any gene: 7. The CDR3 runs 16 residues. Germline V gene data show CDR1 as ENHRY and CDR2 as SYGVKD.

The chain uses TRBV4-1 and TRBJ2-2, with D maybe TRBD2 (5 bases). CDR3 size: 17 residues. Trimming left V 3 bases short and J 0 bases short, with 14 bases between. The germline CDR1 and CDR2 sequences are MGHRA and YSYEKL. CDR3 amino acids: CASSHPGGLTNTGELFF. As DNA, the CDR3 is TGCGCCAGCAGCCACCCTGGAGGACTCACGAACACCGGGGAGCTGTTTTTT.

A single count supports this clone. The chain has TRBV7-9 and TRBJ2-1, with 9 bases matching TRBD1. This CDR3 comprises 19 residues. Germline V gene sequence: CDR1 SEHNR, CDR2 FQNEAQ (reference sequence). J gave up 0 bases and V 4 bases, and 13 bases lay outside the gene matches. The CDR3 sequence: CASSSVGQGNIGSYNEQFF. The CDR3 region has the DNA TGTGCCAGCAGCTCCGTGGGACAGGGTAATATAGGCTCCTACAATGAGCAGTTCTTC.

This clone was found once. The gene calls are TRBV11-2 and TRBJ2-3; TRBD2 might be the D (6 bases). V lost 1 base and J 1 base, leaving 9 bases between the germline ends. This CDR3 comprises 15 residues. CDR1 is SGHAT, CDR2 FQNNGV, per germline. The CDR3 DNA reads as TGTGCCAGCAGCTTAGCGGGAGTGGGCACAGATACGCAGTATTTT. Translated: CASSLAGVGTDTQYF. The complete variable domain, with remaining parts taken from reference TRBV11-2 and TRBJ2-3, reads EAGVAQSPRYKIIEKRQSVAFWCNPISGHATLYWYQQILGQGPKLLIQFQNNGVVDDSQLPKDRFSAERLKGVDSTLKIQPAKLEDSAVYLCASSLAGVGTDTQYFGPGTRLTVL.

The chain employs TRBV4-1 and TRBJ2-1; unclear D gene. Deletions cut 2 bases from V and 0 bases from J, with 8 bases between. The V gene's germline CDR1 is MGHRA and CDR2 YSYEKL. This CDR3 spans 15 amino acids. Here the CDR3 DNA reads TGCGCCAGCAGCCAACTATGGAGCTCCTACAATGAGCAGTTCTTC. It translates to CASSQLWSSYNEQFF.

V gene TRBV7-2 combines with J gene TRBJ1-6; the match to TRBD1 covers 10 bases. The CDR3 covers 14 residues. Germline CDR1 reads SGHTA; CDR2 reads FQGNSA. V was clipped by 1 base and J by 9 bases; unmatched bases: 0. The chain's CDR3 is CASSLGDRGSPLHF. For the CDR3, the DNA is TGTGCCAGCAGCTTAGGGGACAGGGGTTCACCCCTCCACTTT.

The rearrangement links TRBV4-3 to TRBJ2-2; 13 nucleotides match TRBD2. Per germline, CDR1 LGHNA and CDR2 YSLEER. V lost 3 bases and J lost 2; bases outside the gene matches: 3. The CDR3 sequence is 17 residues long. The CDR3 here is CASSQGLAGINTGELFF. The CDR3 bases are TGCGCCAGCAGCCAGGGACTAGCGGGGATCAACACCGGGGAGCTGTTTTTT.

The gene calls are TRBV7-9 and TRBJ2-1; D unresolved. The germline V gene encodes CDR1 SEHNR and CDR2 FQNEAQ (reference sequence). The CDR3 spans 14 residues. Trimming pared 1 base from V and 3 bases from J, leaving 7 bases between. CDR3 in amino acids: CASSLVGNYNEQFF. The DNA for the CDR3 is TGTGCCAGCAGCTTAGTTGGCAACTACAATGAGCAGTTCTTC.

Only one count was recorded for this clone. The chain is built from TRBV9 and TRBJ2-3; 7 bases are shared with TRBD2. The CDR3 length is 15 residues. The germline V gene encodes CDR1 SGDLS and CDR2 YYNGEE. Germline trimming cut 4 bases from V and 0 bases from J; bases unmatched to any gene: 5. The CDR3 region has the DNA TGTGCCAGCAGCCCAGCTAGCGGAAGCACAGATACGCAGTATTTT. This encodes CASSPASGSTDTQYF.